This T cell receptor (beta chain) was found in a study of blood T cells in healthy people across ages. Turning to the study itself: Template switching recovered approximately one barcoded beta molecule for every two T cells.

On this clonotype itself: Its antigen is as yet unknown.

Study-wide results and limits: Estimates of total diversity, which came from one million sequenced T cells, were considered to be underestimates. Roughly linearly, TCR beta diversity per million T cells fell as age increased.

A second PCR, run for roughly 7 to 11 cycles, used a sample-barcoded 5' primer plus a J-beta primer mix. Each of the samples gave a minimum of 3 million paired-end reads that contained CDR3. TCRdb reprocessed the 5' RACE reads with MiXCR, giving one entry per CDR3 protein. The table includes about 1,800,000 distinct CDR3 sequences, about 28% detected once. The material sequenced was blood. This TCR was sampled from a woman aged 25 to 39 in good health.

CDR3 residues: CASSLFARDKQFF. The DNA of the CDR3 is TGTGCCAGCAGCTTGTTTGCGCGGGATAAGCAGTTCTTC. This chain uses TRBV5-5 with TRBJ2-1, with D possibly matching TRBD2 (6 bases). Trimming pared 1 base from V and 11 bases from J, leaving 13 bases between. Per germline, CDR1 SGHKS and CDR2 YYEKEE (reference sequence). The CDR3 is 13 amino acids.